This T cell receptor (beta chain) was retrieved from a study of shared clonotypes between healthy human individuals. V was trimmed by 1 base and J by 4 bases, leaving 11 bases between them. The CDR3 extends over 15 amino acids. Germline V gene data show CDR1 as MGHRA and CDR2 as YSYEKL. Clones were read by immunoSEQ multiplex PCR, and TCRdb kept only the in-frame ones, dropping some. The data show roughly 2,000,000 clones, around 96% seen once. Naivety among CD8 cells was defined by CD45RO negativity and positive CCR7 selection, thereby excluding terminally differentiated effector memory CD45RA+ cells. Donors were Caucasian adults residing in Nashville, Tennessee, USA.

The receptor's source is a man between 18 and 35 years old in good health. Specimen: naive CD8+ T cells sorted from blood. V usage is TRBV4-1 and J usage is TRBJ1-3; D is unclear. CDR3 sequence (DNA): TGCGCCAGCAGCCAAGCGGTGCCAGCCGGAAACACCATATATTTT. It specifies CASSQAVPAGNTIYF.